These 23 T cell receptor beta chains were all obtained from the same sample, sequenced in a study of T-cell reconstitution after alpha-beta-depleted transplantation in children. Unique molecular identifiers were incorporated during preparation of the TCRbeta library. Each CDR3 protein is one row after TCRdb ran MiXCR on the PCR reads. Seen here are around 700,000 distinct CDR3 sequences, about an eighth observed once, and the top ten hold 0.79%. Here the sequenced sample was PBMCs, taken before TCRalphabeta/CD19-depleted stem cell transplant. These receptors came from a girl between 2 and 10 years old with congenital amegakaryocytic thrombocytopenia, due to receive a stem cell transplant.

A few counts support this clonotype. The chain carries TRBV7-9 and TRBJ2-7; 8 positions agree with TRBD1. Germline-derived CDR1 and CDR2 are SEHNR and FQNEAQ (reference sequence). The CDR3 consists of 15 residues. V gave up 6 bases and J gave up 2 bases; unmatched junction bases: 9. Here the CDR3 reads CASSPGQGGTYEQYF. CDR3 DNA sequence: TGTGCCAGCAGTCCCGGACAGGGTGGGACCTACGAGCAGTACTTC.

This clonotype was detected many times. The genes are TRBV20-1 and TRBJ2-2, with no clear D. The CDR3 sequence is 13 residues long. CDR1 and CDR2 (germline): DFQATT, SNEGSKA (reference sequence). Trimming left V 1 base short and J 1 base short, with 4 bases between. This CDR3 is CSARARNTGELFF. CDR3 nucleotides: TGCAGTGCTAGAGCACGGAACACCGGGGAGCTGTTTTTT.

This clonotype came up many times. The genes are TRBV27 and TRBJ2-5; unclear D gene. This CDR3 region has 13 residues. The V end lost 1 base, the J end lost 4 bases, and 7 bases lay between the germline ends. Germline V gene lookup returns CDR1 MNHEY and CDR2 SMNVEV (reference sequence). CDR3 in DNA: TGTGCCAGCAGTTTATTGGGGTCAGAGACCCAGTACTTC. The encoded protein is CASSLLGSETQYF.

The V call is TRBV29-1, the J call TRBJ1-3; D call uncertain. Looked up from germline, CDR1 is SQVTM and CDR2 is ANQGSEA. With 4 bases removed from V and 4 bases from J, the gap between germline ends came to 8 bases. The CDR3 is 12 amino acids. This CDR3 is CSVGLDGNTIYF. In DNA, the CDR3 is TGCAGCGTTGGATTGGACGGAAACACCATATATTTT.

This clonotype was recorded a few times. This sequence joins TRBV7-3 and TRBJ2-1; D possibly matches TRBD1 or TRBD2 (5 bases each). V was trimmed by 5 bases and J by 0 bases, leaving 17 bases between them. The CDR3 runs to 17 residues. CDR1 is SGHTA and CDR2 is FQGTGA in the germline V gene. CDR3 protein: CASSPNLGPSSYNEQFF. In DNA form, the CDR3 reads TGTGCCAGCAGCCCCAATTTGGGACCCAGCTCCTACAATGAGCAGTTCTTC.

This clonotype was found many times. The chain combines TRBV18 with TRBJ1-5; D gene uncertain. The germline V gene encodes CDR1 KGHSH and CDR2 LQKENI. V lost 3 bases, J lost 7 bases, and 10 bases lay in between. This CDR3 comprises 13 residues. This chain's CDR3 is CASSPKPKQPQHF. As DNA, the CDR3 is TGTGCCAGCTCACCGAAACCCAAACAGCCCCAGCATTTT.

In its sample, this clonotype was seen many times. The chain couples TRBV24-1 to TRBJ2-7, with 8 bases matching TRBD2. The CDR3 contains 16 residues. Per germline, CDR1 KGHDR and CDR2 SFDVKD. The ends lost 1 base at V and 4 bases at J; junction bases unmatched: 8. The CDR3 is CATSDFLSGNSYEQYF. The DNA for the CDR3 is TGTGCCACCAGTGATTTCCTTAGCGGGAATAGTTACGAGCAGTACTTC.

A few counts support this clonotype. The rearrangement links TRBV7-2 to TRBJ2-7, with 10 bases aligning to TRBD2. Germline V gives CDR1 SGHTA, CDR2 FQGNSA. This CDR3 has 15 amino acids. V dropped 5 bases and J dropped 2; count of bases not matched to a gene: 6. The chain's CDR3 is CASSLTSGDPYEQYF. The CDR3 DNA reads TGTGCCAGCAGCCTAACTAGCGGGGATCCCTACGAGCAGTACTTC.

This clonotype was detected many times. This chain uses TRBV20-1 with TRBJ1-5; TRBD1 might be the D (5 bases). The V end was cut by 1 base, the J end by 0 bases, with 7 bases between. Germline V gene lookup returns CDR1 DFQATT and CDR2 SNEGSKA (reference sequence). The length of the CDR3 is 14 residues. This CDR3 reads CSARGQPSNQPQHF. The CDR3 DNA is TGCAGTGCTAGAGGACAGCCTAGCAATCAGCCCCAGCATTTT.

This clonotype appeared a few times. V usage is TRBV5-1 and J usage is TRBJ2-6, with D tentatively TRBD2 (6 bases). Germline values: CDR1 SGHRS, CDR2 YFSETQ. This CDR3 is 17 amino acids long. Trimming removed 2 bases from V and 0 bases from J, with 12 bases in between. For the CDR3, the DNA is TGCGCCAGCAGCTTTCTAGCGTCGAGCTCTGGGGCCAACGTCCTGACTTTC. Its translation: CASSFLASSSGANVLTF. The full variable domain, in which reference TRBV5-1 and TRBJ2-6 provide the parts outside the CDR3, is KAGVTQTPRYLIKTRGQQVTLSCSPISGHRSVSWYQQTPGQGLQFLFEYFSETQRNKGNFPGRFSGRQFSNSRSEMNVSTLELGDSALYLCASSFLASSSGANVLTFGAGSRLTVL.

This clonotype was detected many times. The CDR3 DNA reads TGTGCCAGCACCTGGTGGGGTCTGGATGAAAAACTGTTTTTT. Encoded protein: CASTWWGLDEKLFF. The rearrangement uses TRBV12-3 or TRBV12-4 and TRBJ1-4; D not certain. V was trimmed by 7 bases and J by 6 bases, leaving 15 bases between them. The CDR3 sequence is 14 residues long.

This clonotype was observed a handful of times. The chain has TRBV4-1 and TRBJ2-6; D is possibly TRBD1 (5 bases). V lost 1 base and J lost 2, with 12 bases in between. This CDR3 has 17 amino acids. Germline loops: CDR1 MGHRA, CDR2 YSYEKL. CDR3 amino acids: CASSQGGSVAGANVLTF. CDR3 DNA: TGCGCCAGCAGCCAAGGGGGCAGTGTGGCTGGGGCCAACGTCCTGACTTTC.

The chain has TRBV5-1 and TRBJ2-2, with TRBD2 matching 12 bases. Trimming cost V 2 bases and J 3 bases; bases outside gene matches: 14. CDR1 and CDR2 (germline): SGHRS, YFSETQ. The CDR3 spans 20 residues. CDR3: CASSFALATSGSRYTGELFF. DNA for the CDR3: TGCGCCAGCAGCTTCGCGTTAGCGACTAGCGGGAGTCGCTACACCGGGGAGCTGTTTTTT.

This clonotype was recorded a few times. This rearrangement joins TRBV29-1 to TRBJ2-7; possibly TRBD1 or TRBD2 for D (5 bases each). CDR1 and CDR2 from the germline V gene are SQVTM and ANQGSEA. Trimming stripped 3 bases from V and 6 bases from J, with 15 bases between. This CDR3 has 13 amino acids. The CDR3 sequence is CSVDVGTNAEQYF. In DNA form, the CDR3 reads TGCAGCGTTGACGTGGGGACGAACGCCGAGCAGTACTTC.

This clonotype was counted a few times. The chain joins TRBV29-1 to TRBJ2-7; D is unresolved. The CDR3 is 13 amino acids. Germline V gene lookup returns CDR1 SQVTM and CDR2 ANQGSEA. The V gene lost 4 bases and the J gene lost 2 bases, with 12 bases spanning the gap. CDR3 region: CSVGTRLTYEQYF. For the CDR3, the DNA is TGCAGCGTTGGAACCCGCCTGACCTACGAGCAGTACTTC.

The chain carries TRBV20-1 and TRBJ1-2; TRBD1 matches 8 bases. This CDR3 spans 12 amino acids. The germline V gene has CDR1 DFQATT and CDR2 SNEGSKA (reference sequence). The V and J ends lost 5 bases and 7 bases, in that order; junction bases with no gene match: 6. CDR3 amino acids: CSADQGALGYTF. The CDR3 nucleotides are TGCAGTGCTGACCAGGGGGCGCTTGGCTACACCTTC.

This clonotype has a handful of counts. The chain employs TRBV5-1 and TRBJ2-3; unclear D gene. From germline, CDR1 is SGHRS and CDR2 YFSETQ. V lost 0 bases and J 1 base, leaving 15 bases between the germline ends. This CDR3 comprises 17 residues. This chain's CDR3 is CASSLGRPFGGTDTQYF. CDR3 nucleotide sequence: TGCGCCAGCAGCTTGGGCCGACCATTCGGCGGCACAGATACGCAGTATTTT. Drawing the rest from reference TRBV5-1 and TRBJ2-3, the complete variable domain is KAGVTQTPRYLIKTRGQQVTLSCSPISGHRSVSWYQQTPGQGLQFLFEYFSETQRNKGNFPGRFSGRQFSNSRSEMNVSTLELGDSALYLCASSLGRPFGGTDTQYFGPGTRLTVL.

This chain uses TRBV29-1 with TRBJ1-2; a possible D gene is TRBD1 (6 bases). Between the trimmed V and J ends, which lost 4 bases and 8 bases, there was a span of 14 bases. The CDR3 is 12 amino acids. Germline CDR1 is SQVTM and CDR2 is ANQGSEA. CDR3: CSVGWGAQGYTF. CDR3 coding DNA: TGCAGCGTTGGTTGGGGGGCGCAGGGCTACACCTTC. Based on the CDR3 plus reference TRBV29-1 and TRBJ1-2, the full variable domain is SAVISQKPSRDICQRGTSLTIQCQVDSQVTMMFWYRQQPGQSLTLIATANQGSEATYESGFVIDKFPISRPNLTFSTLTVSNMSPEDSSIYLCSVGWGAQGYTFGSGTRLTVV.

There are many counts of this clonotype. The chain is built from TRBV29-1 and TRBJ2-3, with D perhaps being TRBD1 or TRBD2 (5 bases each). V lost 7 bases and J lost 5, with 19 bases in between. CDR1 SQVTM and CDR2 ANQGSEA come from the germline V gene. The CDR3 runs to 14 residues. This chain's CDR3 is CSGRTRDPRDTQYF. CDR3 coding DNA: TGCAGCGGCCGGACTCGGGACCCTCGAGATACGCAGTATTTT.

The rearrangement joins TRBV9 to TRBJ2-1; TRBD2 matches 7 bases. Trimming cost V 9 bases and J 4 bases; bases outside gene matches: 10. Germline lookup yields CDR1 SGDLS and CDR2 YYNGEE. CDR3 length equals 14 residues. CDR3 in DNA: TGTGCCACCCAAAGAGGACTAGATTACAATGAGCAGTTCTTC. Protein sequence: CATQRGLDYNEQFF.

This clonotype was counted only a few times. The genes are TRBV5-1 and TRBJ2-1; a weak D match, TRBD2 (5 bases). The V gene's germline CDR1 is SGHRS and CDR2 YFSETQ. The CDR3 is 15 residues long. Between the trimmed V and J ends, which lost 2 bases and 5 bases, there was a span of 14 bases. This CDR3 reads CASSFTGSRNNEQFF. Here the CDR3 DNA reads TGCGCCAGCAGCTTCACGGGGAGCCGGAACAATGAGCAGTTCTTC. Full variable domain (missing parts from reference TRBV5-1 and TRBJ2-1): KAGVTQTPRYLIKTRGQQVTLSCSPISGHRSVSWYQQTPGQGLQFLFEYFSETQRNKGNFPGRFSGRQFSNSRSEMNVSTLELGDSALYLCASSFTGSRNNEQFFGPGTRLTVL.

This clonotype was seen ten or more times. The V call is TRBV2, the J call TRBJ2-1, with TRBD2 as a possible D gene (5 bases). The CDR3 sequence is 16 residues long. In germline, CDR1 is SNHLY, CDR2 FYNNEI. V shed 5 bases and J shed 4 bases, with 18 bases lying between them. CDR3 sequence reads: CASSPSSGYPYNEQFF. DNA of the CDR3: TGTGCCAGCAGTCCCTCCTCGGGGTACCCATACAATGAGCAGTTCTTC. Looking up the rest from reference TRBV2 and TRBJ2-1 gives the full variable domain: EPEVTQTPSHQVTQMGQEVILRCVPISNHLYFYWYRQILGQKVEFLVSFYNNEISEKSEIFDDQFSVERPDGSNFTLKIRSTKLEDSAMYFCASSPSSGYPYNEQFFGPGTRLTVL.

The chain links TRBV20-1 to TRBJ2-6; 7 positions agree with TRBD1. The germline V gene encodes CDR1 DFQATT and CDR2 SNEGSKA (reference sequence). After removal of 6 bases from V and 0 bases from J, the junction contained 2 bases not matched to a gene. This CDR3 region has 14 residues. CDR3 nucleotide sequence: TGCAGTGCAGGGGACAGCTCTGGGGCCAACGTCCTGACTTTC. Protein: CSAGDSSGANVLTF.